The 14 T cell receptor beta chains below all came from one sample that was sequenced in a study of blood T cell repertoires in COVID-19. The protocol was immunoSEQ multiplex PCR, while the TCRdb copy is restricted to in-frame clones and leaves out a portion. Of 95,000 to 120,000 clones listed, 85% to 90% were seen once; the top ten hold approximately 4.3%. The sequencing input was peripheral blood. These receptors all stem from a woman aged 50 to 60 with acute or convalescent COVID-19.

The DNA of the CDR3 is TGCGCCAGCAGCACCCCTAGCGGGAGGATAGGCGGGGAGCTGTTTTTT. It codes for CASSTPSGRIGGELFF. V usage is TRBV4-3 and J usage is TRBJ2-2; 11 bases agree with TRBD2. The CDR3 is 16 amino acids. V lost 5 bases to trimming and J lost 7 bases; unmatched junction nucleotides: 9. Germline CDR1 LGHNA, CDR2 YSLEER.

This sequence joins TRBV7-3 and TRBJ1-1; 12 nucleotides agree with TRBD1. The CDR3 is 13 residues long. The J segment lost 10 bases and the V segment lost 3 bases, leaving 3 bases of the junction unmatched. Germline V gene data show CDR1 as SGHTA and CDR2 as FQGTGA. DNA of the CDR3: TGTGCCAGCAGCTTGGGACAGGGGGCGCGAGCTTTCTTT. Translated, it gives CASSLGQGARAFF.

J is TRBJ2-7 and V is TRBV14; 7 bases agree with TRBD1. This CDR3 comprises 18 residues. The germline CDR1 and CDR2 sequences are SGHDN and FVKESK. The V gene end was trimmed by 10 bases and the J gene end by 3 bases; junction bases not matched to a gene: 24. The CDR3 loop reads CAIHFPGQTTTKDYEQYF. CDR3 in DNA: TGTGCCATTCACTTCCCGGGACAGACGACAACCAAAGACTACGAGCAGTACTTC.

V and J are TRBV5-8 and TRBJ1-1; no reliable D call. The CDR3 runs to 13 residues. Germline lookup yields CDR1 SGHTS and CDR2 YDEGEE. V shed 6 bases and J shed 5 bases, with 14 bases lying between them. CDR3 bases: TGTGCCAGCATCCAGGCCATTGGGACTGAAGCTTTCTTT. It yields the protein CASIQAIGTEAFF.

V usage is TRBV10-3 and J usage is TRBJ1-1, with D unclear. CDR1 and CDR2 from the germline V gene are ENHRY and SYGVKD. The CDR3 is made up of 14 amino acids. V was pared by 6 bases and J by 4 bases, with 15 bases between. CDR3 coding DNA: TGTGCCATCAGAGTTATCAGCGGGAGCACTGAAGCTTTCTTT. This codes for CAIRVISGSTEAFF.

The chain couples TRBV19 to TRBJ1-3; D gene uncertain. CDR1 is LNHDA, CDR2 SQIVND, per germline (reference sequence). V lost 7 bases and J lost 1, with 11 bases in between. The CDR3 runs to 14 residues. The DNA of the CDR3 is TGTGCCAGTACGCCAGGTGGTTCTGGAAACACCATATATTTT. This sequence encodes CASTPGGSGNTIYF.

The genes are TRBV6-6 and TRBJ2-1, with D possibly TRBD2 on 5 matching bases. There are 13 residues in the CDR3. V lost 0 bases to trimming and J lost 9 bases, with 9 bases between them. CDR1 MNHNY and CDR2 SVGAGI come from the germline V gene (reference sequence). CDR3 DNA: TGTGCCAGCAGTTACTCAAGCGGAACTGAGCAGTTCTTC. Translation: CASSYSSGTEQFF.

CDR3 loop: CASSKGSSGMIGEQFF. The CDR3 DNA sequence: TGTGCCAGTAGTAAGGGCTCTAGCGGGATGATAGGGGAGCAGTTCTTC. The J gene is TRBJ2-1, the V gene TRBV19; 9 bases are shared with TRBD2. The CDR3 length is 16 residues. The junction had 14 bases not matched to a gene; V was cut back by 4 bases and J by 10 bases. Germline V CDR1 and CDR2: LNHDA, SQIVND (reference sequence).

Concerning this clone: Other DNA sequences in this sample translate to the same CDR3. The rearrangement uses TRBV9 and TRBJ2-7, with 7 bases matching TRBD1. J gave up 2 bases and V 0 bases, and 2 bases lay outside the gene matches. This CDR3 is 14 amino acids long. The germline CDR1 and CDR2 sequences are SGDLS and YYNGEE. The CDR3 nucleotides read TGTGCCAGCAGCGTAGGACAGGGCACCTACGAGCAGTACTTC. This codes for CASSVGQGTYEQYF.

The chain joins TRBV7-6 to TRBJ1-2, with 8 bases aligning to TRBD1. J lost 8 bases, V lost 1 base, and 3 bases had no gene match. The germline V gene encodes CDR1 SGHVS and CDR2 FNYEAQ. This CDR3 comprises 13 residues. The CDR3 loop is CASSLVTGDGYTF. The CDR3 DNA reads as TGTGCCAGCAGCTTAGTGACAGGGGACGGCTACACCTTC.

V and J are TRBV24-1 and TRBJ2-5, with TRBD1 identical over 7 bases. Losses at the gene ends were 3 bases for V and 2 bases for J; bases not matched to a gene: 8. This CDR3 region has 16 residues. In germline, CDR1 is KGHDR, CDR2 SFDVKD. CDR3 in DNA: TGTGCCACCAGTGATGCTAGCCGGACAGGTCAAGAGACCCAGTACTTC. It translates to CATSDASRTGQETQYF.

This clone was recorded a few times. V is TRBV7-2 and J is TRBJ1-1, with 7 nucleotides matching TRBD1. This CDR3 has 15 residues. Germline V lookup: CDR1 SGHTA, CDR2 FQGNSA. After removal of 5 bases from V and 3 bases from J, the junction contained 9 bases not matched to a gene. CDR3 coding DNA: TGTGCCAGCAGCCCTCAGACAGGGAAATACACTGAAGCTTTCTTT. Its protein is CASSPQTGKYTEAFF.

This chain joins TRBV19 and TRBJ1-2, with a weak D call TRBD1 (6 bases). The germline CDR1 and CDR2 sequences are LNHDA and SQIVND (reference sequence). Trimming cost V 5 bases and J 0 bases, with 13 bases left between them. CDR3 length equals 15 residues. CDR3 nucleotides: TGTGCCAGTAGTGCACGGGACAATCCTAACTATGGCTACACCTTC. It is translated as CASSARDNPNYGYTF.

The chain couples TRBV6-6 to TRBJ2-7; D might be TRBD1 (5 bases). Germline-derived CDR1 and CDR2 are MNHNY and SVGAGI (reference sequence). V was shortened by 5 bases and J by 3 bases, with 17 bases between the two germline ends. CDR3 length equals 15 residues. The CDR3 protein is CASSPQGLLNYEQYF. CDR3 coding DNA: TGTGCCAGCAGTCCCCAGGGTTTATTAAACTACGAGCAGTACTTC.